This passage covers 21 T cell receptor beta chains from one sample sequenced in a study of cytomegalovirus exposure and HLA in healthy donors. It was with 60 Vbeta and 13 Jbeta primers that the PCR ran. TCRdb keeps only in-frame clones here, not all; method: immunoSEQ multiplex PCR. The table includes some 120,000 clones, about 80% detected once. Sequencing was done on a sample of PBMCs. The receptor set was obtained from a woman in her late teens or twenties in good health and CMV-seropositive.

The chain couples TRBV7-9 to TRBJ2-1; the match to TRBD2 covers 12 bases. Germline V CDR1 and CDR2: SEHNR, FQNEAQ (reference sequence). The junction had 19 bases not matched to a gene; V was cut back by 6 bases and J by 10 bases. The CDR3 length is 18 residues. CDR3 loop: CASRFTGTSGLSSGEQFF. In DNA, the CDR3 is TGTGCCAGCAGATTCACCGGGACTAGCGGGCTCTCCTCCGGCGAGCAGTTCTTC.

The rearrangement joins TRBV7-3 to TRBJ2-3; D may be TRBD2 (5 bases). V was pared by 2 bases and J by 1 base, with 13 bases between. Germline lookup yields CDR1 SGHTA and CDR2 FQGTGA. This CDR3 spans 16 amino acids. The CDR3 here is CASSLLVGVGTDTQYF. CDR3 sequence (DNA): TGTGCCAGCAGCTTATTAGTCGGGGTCGGCACAGATACGCAGTATTTT.

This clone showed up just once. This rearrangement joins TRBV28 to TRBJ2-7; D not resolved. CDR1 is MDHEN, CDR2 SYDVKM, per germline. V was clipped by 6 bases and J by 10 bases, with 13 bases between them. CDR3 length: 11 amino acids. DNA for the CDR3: TGTGCCAGCAGCGTACCGGGTACTCAGTACTTC. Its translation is CASSVPGTQYF.

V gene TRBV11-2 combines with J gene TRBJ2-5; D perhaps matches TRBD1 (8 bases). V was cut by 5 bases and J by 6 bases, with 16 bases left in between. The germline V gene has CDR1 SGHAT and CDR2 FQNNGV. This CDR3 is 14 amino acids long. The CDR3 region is CASSANRGGKTQYF. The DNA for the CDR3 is TGTGCCAGCAGCGCCAACAGGGGGGGGAAGACCCAGTACTTC.

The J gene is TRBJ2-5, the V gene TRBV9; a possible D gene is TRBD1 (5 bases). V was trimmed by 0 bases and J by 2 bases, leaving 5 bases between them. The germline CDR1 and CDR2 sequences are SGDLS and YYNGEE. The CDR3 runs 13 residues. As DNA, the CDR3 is TGTGCCAGCAGCGTAGAGGGGCAAGAGACCCAGTACTTC. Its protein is CASSVEGQETQYF.

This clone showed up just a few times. The CDR3 protein is CASRVDRGLSNEQFF. As DNA, the CDR3 is TGTGCCAGCAGAGTCGACAGGGGGCTGAGTAATGAGCAGTTCTTC. This sequence joins TRBV6-1 and TRBJ2-1; TRBD1 matches at 10 bases. Per the germline V gene, CDR1 is MNHNS and CDR2 is SASEGT. The CDR3 contains 15 residues. Unmatched junction bases numbered 9, after V lost 6 bases and J lost 7 bases.

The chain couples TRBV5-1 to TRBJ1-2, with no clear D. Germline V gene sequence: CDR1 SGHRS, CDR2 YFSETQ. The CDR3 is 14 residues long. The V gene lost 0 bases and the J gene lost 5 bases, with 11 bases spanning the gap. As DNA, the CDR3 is TGCGCCAGCAGCTTGGACGACGCGACATATGGCTACACCTTC. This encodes CASSLDDATYGYTF.

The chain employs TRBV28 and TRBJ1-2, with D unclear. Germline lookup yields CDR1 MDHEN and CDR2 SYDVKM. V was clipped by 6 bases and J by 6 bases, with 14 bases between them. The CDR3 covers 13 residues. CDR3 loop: CASSLTEADGYTF. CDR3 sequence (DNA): TGTGCCAGCAGCCTTACGGAGGCGGATGGCTACACCTTC.

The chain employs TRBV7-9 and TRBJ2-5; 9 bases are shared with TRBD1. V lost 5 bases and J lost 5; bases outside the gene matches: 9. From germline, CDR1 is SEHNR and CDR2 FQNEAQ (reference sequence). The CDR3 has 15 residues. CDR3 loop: CASSGDRVMGETQYF. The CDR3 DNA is TGTGCCAGCAGCGGGGACAGGGTAATGGGTGAGACCCAGTACTTC.

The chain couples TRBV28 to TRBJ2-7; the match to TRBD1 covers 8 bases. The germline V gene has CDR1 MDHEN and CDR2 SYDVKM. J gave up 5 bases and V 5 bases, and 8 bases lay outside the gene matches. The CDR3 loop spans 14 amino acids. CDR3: CASSGWTGRDEQYF. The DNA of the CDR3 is TGTGCCAGCAGTGGATGGACAGGGCGCGACGAGCAGTACTTC.

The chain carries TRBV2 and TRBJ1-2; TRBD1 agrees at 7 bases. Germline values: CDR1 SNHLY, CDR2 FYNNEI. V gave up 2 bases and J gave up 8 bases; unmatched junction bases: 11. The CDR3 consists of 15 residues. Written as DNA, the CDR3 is TGTGCCAGCAGTGAAAGGGACAGCAGGGCCCAGGGCTACACCTTC. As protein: CASSERDSRAQGYTF. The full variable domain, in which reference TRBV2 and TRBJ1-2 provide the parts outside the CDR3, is EPEVTQTPSHQVTQMGQEVILRCVPISNHLYFYWYRQILGQKVEFLVSFYNNEISEKSEIFDDQFSVERPDGSNFTLKIRSTKLEDSAMYFCASSERDSRAQGYTFGSGTRLTVV.

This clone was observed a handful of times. The CDR3 region has the DNA TGTGCCAGTAGGGACGAATCATGGGGCCCTGGGGCCAACGTCCTGACTTTC. This encodes CASRDESWGPGANVLTF. The V gene is TRBV19, the J gene TRBJ2-6; a possible D gene is TRBD1 (5 bases). The germline CDR1 and CDR2 sequences are LNHDA and SQIVND (reference sequence). The CDR3 consists of 17 residues. Trimming removed 6 bases from V and 2 bases from J, with 17 bases in between. Drawing the rest from reference TRBV19 and TRBJ2-6, the complete variable domain is DGGITQSPKYLFRKEGQNVTLSCEQNLNHDAMYWYRQDPGQGLRLIYYSQIVNDFQKGDIAEGYSVSREKKESFPLTVTSAQKNPTAFYLCASRDESWGPGANVLTFGAGSRLTVL.

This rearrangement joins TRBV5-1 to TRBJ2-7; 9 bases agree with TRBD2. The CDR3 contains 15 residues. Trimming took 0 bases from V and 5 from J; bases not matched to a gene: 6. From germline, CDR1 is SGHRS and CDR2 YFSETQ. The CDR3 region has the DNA TGCGCCAGCAGCTTGGACGGCGGGAGGGGTAACGAGCAGTACTTC. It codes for CASSLDGGRGNEQYF.

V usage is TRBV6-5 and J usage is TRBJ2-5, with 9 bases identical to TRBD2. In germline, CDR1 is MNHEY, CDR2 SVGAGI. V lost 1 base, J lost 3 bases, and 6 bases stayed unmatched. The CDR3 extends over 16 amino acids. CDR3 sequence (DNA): TGTGCCAGCAGTTACTTACAGGCGGGAGGGAAAGAGACCCAGTACTTC. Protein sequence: CASSYLQAGGKETQYF.

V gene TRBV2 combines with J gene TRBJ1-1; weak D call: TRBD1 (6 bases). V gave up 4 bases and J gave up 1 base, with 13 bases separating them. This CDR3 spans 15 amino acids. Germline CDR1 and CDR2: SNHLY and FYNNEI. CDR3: CASSGTDPPNTEAFF. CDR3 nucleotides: TGTGCCAGCAGTGGGACAGACCCACCGAACACTGAAGCTTTCTTT.

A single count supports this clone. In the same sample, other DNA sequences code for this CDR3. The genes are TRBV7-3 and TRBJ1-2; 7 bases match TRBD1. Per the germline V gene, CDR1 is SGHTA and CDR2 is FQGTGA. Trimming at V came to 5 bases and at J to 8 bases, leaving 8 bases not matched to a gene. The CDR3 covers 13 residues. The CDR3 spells CASSPRQGRGYTF. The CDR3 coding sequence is TGTGCCAGCAGCCCCCGACAGGGACGAGGCTACACCTTC.

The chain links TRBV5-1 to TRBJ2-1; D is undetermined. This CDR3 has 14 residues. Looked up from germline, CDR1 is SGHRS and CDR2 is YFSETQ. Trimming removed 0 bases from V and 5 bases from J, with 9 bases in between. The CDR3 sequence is CASSLAIADNEQFF. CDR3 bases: TGCGCCAGCAGCTTGGCCATCGCAGACAATGAGCAGTTCTTC. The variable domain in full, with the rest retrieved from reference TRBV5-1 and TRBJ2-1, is KAGVTQTPRYLIKTRGQQVTLSCSPISGHRSVSWYQQTPGQGLQFLFEYFSETQRNKGNFPGRFSGRQFSNSRSEMNVSTLELGDSALYLCASSLAIADNEQFFGPGTRLTVL.

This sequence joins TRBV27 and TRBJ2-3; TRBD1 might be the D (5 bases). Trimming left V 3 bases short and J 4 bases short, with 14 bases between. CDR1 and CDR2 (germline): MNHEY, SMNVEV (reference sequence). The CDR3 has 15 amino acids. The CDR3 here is CASSFIASRADTQYF. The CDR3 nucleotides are TGTGCCAGCAGTTTTATAGCATCCAGGGCAGATACGCAGTATTTT.

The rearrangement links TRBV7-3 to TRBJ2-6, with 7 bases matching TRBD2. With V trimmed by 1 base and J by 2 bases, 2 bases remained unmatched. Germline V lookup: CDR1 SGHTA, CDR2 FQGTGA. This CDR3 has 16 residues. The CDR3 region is CASSLNGGTGANVLTF. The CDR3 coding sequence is TGTGCCAGCAGCTTAAACGGGGGGACTGGGGCCAACGTCCTGACTTTC.

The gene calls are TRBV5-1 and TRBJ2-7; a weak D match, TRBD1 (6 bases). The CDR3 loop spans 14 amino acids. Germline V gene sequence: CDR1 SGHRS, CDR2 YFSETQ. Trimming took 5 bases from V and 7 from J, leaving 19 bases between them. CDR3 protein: CASRPEQGRREQYF. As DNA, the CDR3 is TGCGCCAGCAGACCGGAACAGGGACGGAGGGAGCAGTACTTC.

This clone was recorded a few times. Written as DNA, the CDR3 is TGTGCCAGCAGCCGATTGAGGGAGACTGAAGCTTTCTTT. It codes for CASSRLRETEAFF. V gene TRBV6-6 combines with J gene TRBJ1-1; D ambiguous. The CDR3 runs to 13 residues. V shed 6 bases and J shed 5 bases, with 13 bases lying between them. CDR1 is MNHNY, CDR2 SVGAGI, per germline (reference sequence).